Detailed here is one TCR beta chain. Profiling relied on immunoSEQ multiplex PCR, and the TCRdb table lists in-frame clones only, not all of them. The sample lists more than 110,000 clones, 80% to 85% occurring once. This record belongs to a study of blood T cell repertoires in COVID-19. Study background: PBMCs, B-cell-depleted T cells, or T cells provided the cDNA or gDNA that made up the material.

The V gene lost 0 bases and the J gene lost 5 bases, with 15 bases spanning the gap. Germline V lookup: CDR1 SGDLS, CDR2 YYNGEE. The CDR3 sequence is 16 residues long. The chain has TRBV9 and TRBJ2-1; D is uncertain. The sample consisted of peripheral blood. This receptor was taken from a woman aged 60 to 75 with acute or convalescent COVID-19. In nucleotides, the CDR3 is TGTGCCAGCAGCGTAGGCCCCCGGCTCAGCGACAATGAGCAGTTCTTC. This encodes CASSVGPRLSDNEQFF.